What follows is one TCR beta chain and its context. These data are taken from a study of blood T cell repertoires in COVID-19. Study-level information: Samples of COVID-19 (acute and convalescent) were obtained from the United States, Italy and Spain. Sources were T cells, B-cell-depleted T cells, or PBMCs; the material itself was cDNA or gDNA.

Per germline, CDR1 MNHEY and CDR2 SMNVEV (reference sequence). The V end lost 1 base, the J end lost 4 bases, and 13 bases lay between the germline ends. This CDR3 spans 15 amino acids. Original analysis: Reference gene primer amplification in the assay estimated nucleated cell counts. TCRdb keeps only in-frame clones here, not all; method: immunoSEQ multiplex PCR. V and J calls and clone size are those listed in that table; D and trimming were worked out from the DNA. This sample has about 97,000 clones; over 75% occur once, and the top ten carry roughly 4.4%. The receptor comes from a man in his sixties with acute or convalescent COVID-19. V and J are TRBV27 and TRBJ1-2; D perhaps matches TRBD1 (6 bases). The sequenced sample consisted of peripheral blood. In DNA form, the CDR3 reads TGTGCCAGCAGTTTATTAGGACAGAACCTCTATGGCTACACCTTC. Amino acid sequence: CASSLLGQNLYGYTF.